A selection of T cell receptor beta chains follows, all from one sample in a study of graft-versus-host responses after intestinal transplantation. Profiling relied on immunoSEQ multiplex PCR, and the TCRdb table lists in-frame clones only, not all of them. The table lists around 43,000 clones, roughly nine tenths of them singletons, with 4.4% in the top ten. The specimen comprised PBMCs, sampled 524 days after transplant. Receptors originate from a human patient who received an intestinal transplant, so some T cells may come from the graft donor. Each CDR3 is given with its conserved first and last residue. Each record gives: V gene, J gene, CDR3 length, clone size, D gene, CDR3 DNA, CDR3 protein. D genes are given only for firm matches. Clone size is shown for a subset of rows, as once, few, many or a class of expanded clone.

v_gene: TRBV4-3; j_gene: TRBJ1-1; len: 13; abundance: once; d_gene: -; CDR3nt: TGCGCCAGCAGCCAAGTAGGCAACACTGAAGCTTTCTTT; CDR3aa: CASSQVGNTEAFF
v_gene: TRBV2; j_gene: TRBJ2-2; len: 13; abundance: -; d_gene: -; CDR3nt: TGTGCCAGCAGTGGCCGGGCCTCACGGGAGCTGTTTTTT; CDR3aa: CASSGRASRELFF
v_gene: TRBV7-2; j_gene: TRBJ1-4; len: 14; abundance: once; d_gene: -; CDR3nt: TGTGCCAGCAGCTTACGTGAGGGGGGGGAAAAACTGTTTTTT; CDR3aa: CASSLREGGEKLFF
v_gene: TRBV6-6; j_gene: TRBJ1-5; len: 15; abundance: -; d_gene: -; CDR3nt: TGTGCCAGCAGTTACCGGGGTTATAGCAATCAGCCCCAGCATTTT; CDR3aa: CASSYRGYSNQPQHF
v_gene: TRBV18; j_gene: TRBJ1-5; len: 15; abundance: -; d_gene: TRBD1; CDR3nt: TGTGCCAGCTCCCCAGGGGGCGCAAGCAATCAGCCCCAGCATTTT; CDR3aa: CASSPGGASNQPQHF
v_gene: TRBV27; j_gene: TRBJ2-2; len: 19; abundance: -; d_gene: TRBD2; CDR3nt: TGTGCCAGCAGTGTGACCTGGAGGCTAGCGGGAGGGAACACCGGGGAGCTGTTTTTT; CDR3aa: CASSVTWRLAGGNTGELFF
v_gene: TRBV5-1; j_gene: TRBJ2-5; len: 15; abundance: -; d_gene: TRBD1; CDR3nt: TGCGCCAGCAGCTTGGGCAGGACAGGGCAAGAGACCCAGTACTTC; CDR3aa: CASSLGRTGQETQYF
v_gene: TRBV7-9; j_gene: TRBJ1-5; len: 14; abundance: -; d_gene: -; CDR3nt: TGTGCCAGCAGTTCAGGAAGGGACAATCAGCCCCAGCATTTT; CDR3aa: CASSSGRDNQPQHF
v_gene: TRBV18; j_gene: TRBJ2-7; len: 11; abundance: -; d_gene: -; CDR3nt: TGTGCCAGCTCACCGGATCGCGAGCAGTACTTC; CDR3aa: CASSPDREQYF
v_gene: TRBV28; j_gene: TRBJ2-5; len: 18; abundance: -; d_gene: TRBD2; CDR3nt: TGTGCCAGCAGTTCCCTAGCGGGAGGGCCGCAGGGGGGTGGGACCCAGTACTTC; CDR3aa: CASSSLAGGPQGGGTQYF
v_gene: TRBV27; j_gene: TRBJ2-7; len: 15; abundance: -; d_gene: TRBD1; CDR3nt: TGTGCCAGCAGTCGGGACAGGGTTTTGTCCTACGAGCAGTACTTC; CDR3aa: CASSRDRVLSYEQYF
v_gene: TRBV27; j_gene: TRBJ2-7; len: 13; abundance: -; d_gene: -; CDR3nt: TGTGCCAGCAGGAAAACCCGAATTGACGAGCAGTACTTC; CDR3aa: CASRKTRIDEQYF
v_gene: TRBV28; j_gene: TRBJ2-2; len: 14; abundance: -; d_gene: -; CDR3nt: TGTGCCAGCAGTGGGGACCTGCTATTCGGGGAGCTGTTTTTT; CDR3aa: CASSGDLLFGELFF
v_gene: TRBV7-9; j_gene: TRBJ2-3; len: 14; abundance: once; d_gene: -; CDR3nt: TGTGCCAGCAGCCTCACGGACAGCACAGATACGCAGTATTTT; CDR3aa: CASSLTDSTDTQYF